This TCR beta chain comes out of a study of T cells expressing NK-cell markers. 5'RACE template switching with UMIs generated TCR beta cDNA. For each CDR3 protein, TCRdb gives one entry from its re-call of the 5' RACE reads, without DNA. Recorded for this sample: some 190,000 distinct CDR3 sequences. The CDR3 sequence is 16 residues long. The germline V gene has CDR1 KGHDR and CDR2 SFDVKD. Source material: blood T cells: a sorted CD56 or NKG2C T cell subset, CD4+ or CD8+ T cells, or bulk PBMC T cells (not recorded which). This sequence joins TRBV24-1 and TRBJ2-3; absent DNA, TCRdb's TRBD2 call cannot be checked. This TCR was recovered from a man aged 18 to 69 in good health. The chain's CDR3 is CASSSGTSDYADTQYF.